Presented here are 27 T cell receptor beta chains from one specimen sequenced in a study of identical twins. TCRdb analysed the 5' RACE reads with MiXCR anew, one entry per CDR3 protein. Of hundreds of thousands of distinct CDR3 sequences in the sample, around an eighth were seen once. The sample was also reused in another study, on yellow fever vaccine responses in identical twins.

Sequences were obtained from PBMCs. The receptors shown here come from a woman aged 18-29 years in good health.

The J gene is TRBJ2-2, the V gene TRBV20-1; TRBD2 aligns across 9 bases. Per germline, CDR1 DFQATT and CDR2 SNEGSKA (reference sequence). CDR3 length: 16 amino acids. V gave up 5 bases and J gave up 4 bases; unmatched junction bases: 11. The CDR3 is CSARLSGSRGTGELFF. The DNA for the CDR3 is TGCAGTGCTCGACTTAGCGGGAGCCGTGGCACCGGGGAGCTGTTTTTT.

The table lists this clonotype with many counts. The chain is built from TRBV5-1 and TRBJ1-2, with no clear D. The CDR3 is 13 residues long. CDR1 and CDR2 (germline): SGHRS, YFSETQ. V was shortened by 0 bases and J by 4 bases, with 7 bases between the two germline ends. This chain's CDR3 is CASSLVSAYGYTF. For the CDR3, the DNA is TGCGCCAGCAGCTTGGTATCTGCCTATGGCTACACCTTC.

In its sample, this clonotype was seen a few times. This sequence joins TRBV21-1 and TRBJ1-2; the table calls TRBD1, which could not be checked here. TRBV21-1 is a listed pseudogene. CDR3 length: 15 residues. Here the CDR3 reads CASIPRRAALYGYTF. In DNA, the CDR3 is TGTGCCAGCATCCCGCGTCGGGCCGCCCTCTATGGCTACACCTTC.

At least ten counts were recorded for this clonotype. The chain links TRBV29-1 to TRBJ2-3; D remains unclear. CDR1 SQVTM and CDR2 ANQGSEA come from the germline V gene. The CDR3 runs to 14 residues. Trimming shortened V by 3 bases and J by 2 bases, and 12 bases separated the two germline ends. The CDR3 bases are TGCAGCGTTGACCCAAACCTTTCCACAGATACGCAGTATTTT. As protein: CSVDPNLSTDTQYF.

This clonotype has only a few counts. The J gene is TRBJ2-3, the V gene TRBV15; TRBD2 agrees at 9 bases. Germline CDR1 LNHNV, CDR2 YYDKDF (reference sequence). J was trimmed by 2 bases and V by 0 bases; bases with no gene match: 15. The CDR3 covers 20 residues. The CDR3 here is CATSRDRSAGGRRDTDTQYF. As DNA, the CDR3 is TGTGCCACCAGCAGAGATCGATCAGCGGGAGGCCGGCGCGACACAGATACGCAGTATTTT. Combining the CDR3 with reference TRBV15 and TRBJ2-3 gives the whole variable domain DAMVIQNPRYQVTQFGKPVTLSCSQTLNHNVMYWYQQKSSQAPKLLFHYYDKDFNNEADTPDNFQSRRPNTSFCFLDIRSPGLGDTAMYLCATSRDRSAGGRRDTDTQYFGPGTRLTVL.

This clonotype came up a few times. This chain uses TRBV21-1 with TRBJ2-3; the D call in the table, TRBD2, was not verified against the DNA. TRBV21-1 is a documented pseudogene. CDR3 size: 15 residues. The CDR3 DNA is TGTGCCAGCAGCAAAGCCTGGCGGGACACAGATACGCAGTATTTT. It yields the protein CASSKAWRDTDTQYF.

This chain links TRBV1 with TRBJ2-7; the table assigns TRBD1, which was not confirmed against the DNA. TRBV1 is reported as a pseudogene. The CDR3 has 13 amino acids. CDR3 coding DNA: TGCACCAGCAGACGGACAGGACTATACGAGCAGTACGTC. The encoded protein is CTSRRTGLYEQYV.

This clonotype was observed a few times. This CDR3 is CASSSGVAKNIQYF. The CDR3 nucleotides read TGTGCCAGCAGTTCTGGGGTAGCCAAAAACATTCAGTACTTC. The chain carries TRBV12-3 or TRBV12-4 and TRBJ2-4; the D is unclear. The CDR3 contains 14 residues. Trimming took 4 bases from V and 0 from J, leaving 7 bases between them.

This clonotype showed up just a few times. The rearrangement uses TRBV29-1 and TRBJ2-1; 10 bases fit TRBD2. This CDR3 is 12 amino acids long. Germline V gene data show CDR1 as SQVTM and CDR2 as ANQGSEA. The ends lost 6 bases at V and 9 bases at J; junction bases unmatched: 5. The CDR3 protein is CSVTSGYLEQFF. The CDR3, as DNA: TGCAGCGTGACTAGCGGGTATCTTGAGCAGTTCTTC.

At least ten counts were recorded for this clonotype. The chain joins TRBV12-3 or TRBV12-4 to TRBJ2-7; D is perhaps TRBD1 (7 bases). V gave up 5 bases and J gave up 4 bases, with 15 bases separating them. This CDR3 spans 14 amino acids. The CDR3 region is CASSPETGRYEQYF. The CDR3 DNA sequence: TGTGCCAGCAGTCCGGAGACAGGGAGGTACGAGCAGTACTTC.

This clonotype was counted many times. CDR3 bases: TGTGCCATCAGTGAGGCAGGCTACGAGCAGTACGTC. Translating it yields CAISEAGYEQYV. The chain links TRBV10-3 to TRBJ2-7; D is uncertain. Trimming took 2 bases from V and 3 from J, leaving 5 bases between them. Germline lookup yields CDR1 ENHRY and CDR2 SYGVKD. The CDR3 has 12 amino acids.

The genes are TRBV29-1 and TRBJ2-3, with D perhaps matching TRBD1 (5 bases). Per the germline V gene, CDR1 is SQVTM and CDR2 is ANQGSEA. This CDR3 has 11 amino acids. V gave up 6 bases and J gave up 6 bases, with 10 bases separating them. CDR3 sequence (DNA): TGCAGCGTAGTAGGGGTCGATACGCAGTATTTT. It is translated as CSVVGVDTQYF.

This chain uses TRBV5-1 with TRBJ2-1, with TRBD2 matching over 7 bases. The junction had 10 bases not matched to a gene; V was cut back by 4 bases and J by 6 bases. Per germline, CDR1 SGHRS and CDR2 YFSETQ. The CDR3 extends over 15 amino acids. The CDR3 DNA is TGCGCCAGCAGCCCGAGCGGCGGGGGAAGCAATGAGCAGTTCTTC. This codes for CASSPSGGGSNEQFF.

The chain combines TRBV27 with TRBJ2-1, with D maybe TRBD2 (6 bases). The V end was cut by 5 bases, the J end by 14 bases, with 16 bases between. CDR3 size: 12 residues. The germline CDR1 and CDR2 sequences are MNHEY and SMNVEV (reference sequence). In DNA form, the CDR3 reads TGTGCCAGCAGTCTAAATAGGGGACTTGAGTTCTTC. This sequence encodes CASSLNRGLEFF.

This clonotype was seen only a few times. The rearrangement joins TRBV20-1 to TRBJ2-5; the D call may be TRBD1 or TRBD2 (5 bases each). CDR1 and CDR2 (germline): DFQATT, SNEGSKA (reference sequence). CDR3 size: 13 residues. Between the trimmed V and J ends, which lost 5 bases and 4 bases, there was a span of 14 bases. Here the CDR3 reads CSAGTTRGETQYF. The CDR3 coding sequence is TGCAGTGCTGGCACCACTAGGGGAGAGACCCAGTACTTC.

The V gene is TRBV12-3 or TRBV12-4, the J gene TRBJ2-7; TRBD2 aligns across 8 bases. V lost 4 bases and J lost 4; bases outside the gene matches: 9. This CDR3 is 15 amino acids long. CDR3 protein: CASSSGGAGLYEQYF. Written as DNA, the CDR3 is TGTGCCAGCAGTTCCGGGGGGGCGGGTTTGTACGAGCAGTACTTC.

The chain uses TRBV14 and TRBJ2-7; TRBD2 matches at 9 bases. Trimming cost V 3 bases and J 2 bases; bases outside gene matches: 5. Looked up from germline, CDR1 is SGHDN and CDR2 is FVKESK. The CDR3 contains 15 residues. CDR3 in amino acids: CASSHRTSVPYEQYF. CDR3 DNA sequence: TGTGCCAGCAGCCATAGGACTAGCGTACCCTACGAGCAGTACTTC.

This clonotype has just a few counts. The DNA for the CDR3 is TGTGCCAGCAGCTTGGAACTAGCGGGCTTAGATCAGGAGACCCAGTACTTC. It encodes CASSLELAGLDQETQYF. The genes are TRBV5-6 and TRBJ2-5, with 9 bases matching TRBD2. The CDR3 covers 17 residues. Per the germline V gene, CDR1 is SGHDT and CDR2 is YYEEEE. Germline trimming cut 0 bases from V and 5 bases from J; bases unmatched to any gene: 11. Drawing the rest from reference TRBV5-6 and TRBJ2-5, the complete variable domain is DAGVTQSPTHLIKTRGQQVTLRCSPKSGHDTVSWYQQALGQGPQFIFQYYEEEERQRGNFPDRFSGHQFPNYSSELNVNALLLGDSALYLCASSLELAGLDQETQYFGPGTRLLVL.

This clonotype was observed a few times. This sequence joins TRBV10-3 and TRBJ2-1; 15 bases agree with TRBD2. Unmatched junction bases numbered 3, after V lost 0 bases and J lost 9 bases. This CDR3 is 16 amino acids long. Germline V gives CDR1 ENHRY, CDR2 SYGVKD. CDR3 bases: TGTGCCATCAGTGAGTCGACGGGACTAGCGGGGGGTGAGCAGTTCTTC. Translated, it gives CAISESTGLAGGEQFF.

The genes are TRBV3-1 and TRBJ2-7; D is unresolved. The CDR3 spans 13 residues. Germline assignment: CDR1 LGHDT and CDR2 YNNKEL (reference sequence). V was pared by 5 bases and J by 6 bases, with 14 bases between. The CDR3, as DNA: TGTGCCAGCAGCTCCCCGGGTAGTCGCGAGCAGTACGTC. It is translated as CASSSPGSREQYV.

The gene calls are TRBV28 and TRBJ1-2, with a weak D call TRBD1 (6 bases). The CDR3 totals 12 residues. Trimming cost V 6 bases and J 9 bases, with 14 bases left between them. Germline V CDR1 and CDR2: MDHEN, SYDVKM. The CDR3 protein is CASRETGWSYTF. The CDR3 DNA is TGTGCCAGCAGGGAGACAGGATGGAGCTACACCTTC.

At least ten counts were recorded for this clonotype. This chain uses TRBV5-6 with TRBJ2-3; D gene uncertain. The CDR3 spans 15 residues. The germline V gene encodes CDR1 SGHDT and CDR2 YYEEEE. Trimming pared 4 bases from V and 1 base from J, leaving 13 bases between. The CDR3 coding sequence is TGTGCCAGCAGCCTAGGAAAGTGGGGCACAGATACGCAGTATTTT. Its protein product is CASSLGKWGTDTQYF.

V is TRBV20-1 and J is TRBJ2-3; D perhaps matches TRBD2 (5 bases). This CDR3 region has 14 residues. Germline V gene lookup returns CDR1 DFQATT and CDR2 SNEGSKA (reference sequence). Trimming left V 6 bases short and J 0 bases short, with 13 bases between. Here the CDR3 reads CSAPGLSSTDTQYF. CDR3 sequence (DNA): TGCAGTGCCCCCGGACTGTCTAGCACAGATACGCAGTATTTT.

The rearrangement uses TRBV5-6 and TRBJ2-5; 8 positions match TRBD1. V shed 4 bases, J shed 5 bases, and the junction held 10 bases outside the gene matches. Germline CDR1 is SGHDT and CDR2 is YYEEEE. The CDR3 covers 15 residues. The CDR3 region is CASSPWTGQRETQYF. The CDR3 nucleotides are TGTGCCAGCAGCCCCTGGACAGGGCAGAGGGAGACCCAGTACTTC.

There are a few counts of this clonotype. V and J are TRBV5-7 and TRBJ2-3; 10 bases agree with TRBD2. TRBV5-7 carries the ORF label, with uncertain function. V lost 3 bases and J lost 2; bases outside the gene matches: 9. The CDR3 sequence is 17 residues long. CDR3 DNA: TGTGCCAGCAGCTCCGCGGAGCGGGGGGGCTCCACAGATACGCAGTATTTT. Translation gives CASSSAERGGSTDTQYF.

The sample holds a few counts of this clonotype. The chain combines TRBV6-1 with TRBJ1-5; TRBD1 matches at 8 bases. Trimming took 4 bases from V and 7 from J; bases not matched to a gene: 6. Germline lookup yields CDR1 MNHNS and CDR2 SASEGT. This CDR3 spans 14 amino acids. CDR3 protein: CASSARGHEQPQHF. CDR3 DNA: TGTGCCAGCAGTGCCAGGGGGCATGAACAGCCCCAGCATTTT.

This clonotype was counted many times. This chain connects TRBV11-2 to TRBJ1-3; perhaps TRBD1 as D (5 bases). CDR3 length equals 14 residues. Germline V lookup: CDR1 SGHAT, CDR2 FQNNGV. V gave up 1 base and J gave up 4 bases, with 8 bases separating them. The CDR3 nucleotides read TGTGCCAGCAGCTTAGTCCAGGGAGGAAACACCATATATTTT. This translates into CASSLVQGGNTIYF.